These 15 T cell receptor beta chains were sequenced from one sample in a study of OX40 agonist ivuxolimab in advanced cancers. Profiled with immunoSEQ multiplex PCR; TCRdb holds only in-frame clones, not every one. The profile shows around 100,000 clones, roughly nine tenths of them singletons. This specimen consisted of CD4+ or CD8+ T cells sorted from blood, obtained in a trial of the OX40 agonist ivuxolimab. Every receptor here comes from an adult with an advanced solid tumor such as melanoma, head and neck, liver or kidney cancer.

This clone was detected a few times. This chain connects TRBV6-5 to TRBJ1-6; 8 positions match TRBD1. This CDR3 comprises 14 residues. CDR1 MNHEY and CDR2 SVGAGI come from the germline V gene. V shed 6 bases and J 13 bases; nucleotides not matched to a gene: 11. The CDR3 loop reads CASRKDRAVSPLHF. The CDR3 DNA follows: TGTGCCAGCAGAAAGGACAGGGCGGTTTCCCCCCTCCACTTT.

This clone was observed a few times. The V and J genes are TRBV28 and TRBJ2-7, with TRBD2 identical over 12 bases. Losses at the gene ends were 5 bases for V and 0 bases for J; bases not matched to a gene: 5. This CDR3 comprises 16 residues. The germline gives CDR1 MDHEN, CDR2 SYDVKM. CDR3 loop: CASSGTSGRFSYEQYF. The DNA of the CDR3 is TGTGCCAGCAGTGGAACTAGCGGGAGGTTCTCCTACGAGCAGTACTTC.

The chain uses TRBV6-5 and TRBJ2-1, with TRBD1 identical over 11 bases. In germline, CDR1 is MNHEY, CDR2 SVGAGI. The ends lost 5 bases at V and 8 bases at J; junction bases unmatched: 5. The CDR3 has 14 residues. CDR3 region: CASSTGQGVDEQFF. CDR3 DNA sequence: TGTGCCAGCAGTACGGGACAGGGGGTCGATGAGCAGTTCTTC.

The CDR3 DNA is TGTGCCAGCAGTTCGGGTATATCCCATCGGCCCCAGCATTTT. This encodes CASSSGISHRPQHF. V and J are TRBV6-5 and TRBJ1-5; D gene uncertain. The CDR3 runs to 14 residues. The germline V gene encodes CDR1 MNHEY and CDR2 SVGAGI. V gave up 4 bases and J gave up 9 bases, with 16 bases separating them.

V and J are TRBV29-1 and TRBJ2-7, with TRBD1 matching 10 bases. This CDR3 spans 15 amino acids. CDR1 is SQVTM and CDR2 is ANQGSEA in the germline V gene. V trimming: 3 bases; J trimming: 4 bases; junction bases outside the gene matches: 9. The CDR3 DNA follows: TGCAGCGTTGACCCCGGGACAGGGGTTCGGTACGAGCAGTACTTC. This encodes CSVDPGTGVRYEQYF.

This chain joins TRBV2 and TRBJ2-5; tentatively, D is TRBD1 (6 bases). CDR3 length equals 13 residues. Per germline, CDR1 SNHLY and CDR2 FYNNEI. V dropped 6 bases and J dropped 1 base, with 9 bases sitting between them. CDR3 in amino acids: CASRGDIQETQYF. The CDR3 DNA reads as TGTGCCAGCAGAGGGGACATCCAAGAGACCCAGTACTTC. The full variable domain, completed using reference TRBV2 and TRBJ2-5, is EPEVTQTPSHQVTQMGQEVILRCVPISNHLYFYWYRQILGQKVEFLVSFYNNEISEKSEIFDDQFSVERPDGSNFTLKIRSTKLEDSAMYFCASRGDIQETQYFGPGTRLLVL.

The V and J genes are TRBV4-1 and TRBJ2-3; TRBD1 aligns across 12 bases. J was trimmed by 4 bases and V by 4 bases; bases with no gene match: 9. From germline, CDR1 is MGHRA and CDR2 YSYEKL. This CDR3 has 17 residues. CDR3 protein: CASSRRTGQGAADTQYF. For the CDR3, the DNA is TGCGCCAGCAGCCGCCGAACGGGACAGGGGGCCGCAGATACGCAGTATTTT.

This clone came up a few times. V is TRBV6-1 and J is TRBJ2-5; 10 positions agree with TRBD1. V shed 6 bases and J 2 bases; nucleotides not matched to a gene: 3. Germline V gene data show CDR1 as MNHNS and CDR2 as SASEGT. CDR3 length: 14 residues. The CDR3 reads CASSGQGGQETQYF. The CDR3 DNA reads TGTGCCAGCAGCGGACAGGGGGGACAAGAGACCCAGTACTTC.

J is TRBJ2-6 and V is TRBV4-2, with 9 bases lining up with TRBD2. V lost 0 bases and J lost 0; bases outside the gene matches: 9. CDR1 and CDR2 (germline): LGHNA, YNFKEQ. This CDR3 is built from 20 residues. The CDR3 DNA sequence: TGTGCCAGCAGCCAAGAAGTAGCTAGCGGGACCATCTCTGGGGCCAACGTCCTGACTTTC. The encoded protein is CASSQEVASGTISGANVLTF.

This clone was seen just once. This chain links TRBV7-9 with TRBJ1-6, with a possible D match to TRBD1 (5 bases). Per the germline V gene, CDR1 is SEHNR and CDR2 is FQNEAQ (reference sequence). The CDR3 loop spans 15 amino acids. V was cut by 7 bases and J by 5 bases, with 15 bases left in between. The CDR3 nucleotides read TGTGCCAGCAAGCGTACCCGGGACGATAATTCACCCCTCCACTTT. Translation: CASKRTRDDNSPLHF.

CDR3 coding DNA: TGTGCCAGCAGTGAAGAGGTTGTCGGGAGTAGCACAGATACGCAGTATTTT. It yields the protein CASSEEVVGSSTDTQYF. This chain joins TRBV2 and TRBJ2-3; maybe TRBD2 (6 bases). There are 17 residues in the CDR3. The germline V and J ends were trimmed by 1 base and 0 bases, with 14 bases remaining between them. Germline CDR1 reads SNHLY; CDR2 reads FYNNEI.

The chain's CDR3 is CASSDTTHLNYGYTF. In DNA form, the CDR3 reads TGTGCCAGCAGTGATACCACCCATCTAAACTATGGCTACACCTTC. This rearrangement joins TRBV6-1 to TRBJ1-2; no clear D. CDR1 and CDR2 (germline): MNHNS, SASEGT. The CDR3 covers 15 residues. The ends were cut back, 3 bases at V and 2 bases at J, with 13 bases in the middle.

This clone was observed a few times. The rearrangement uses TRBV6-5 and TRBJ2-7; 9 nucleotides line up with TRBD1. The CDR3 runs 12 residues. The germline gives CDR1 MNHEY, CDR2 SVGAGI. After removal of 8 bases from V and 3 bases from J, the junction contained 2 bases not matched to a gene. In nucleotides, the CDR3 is TGTGCCAGCGGGACAGGGCTCTACGAGCAGTACTTC. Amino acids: CASGTGLYEQYF.

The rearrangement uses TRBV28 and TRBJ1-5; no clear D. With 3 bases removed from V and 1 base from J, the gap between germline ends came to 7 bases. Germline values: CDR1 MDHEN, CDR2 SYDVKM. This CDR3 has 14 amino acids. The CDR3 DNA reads TGTGCCAGCAGTTTTGGGCAGAGCAATCAGCCCCAGCATTTT. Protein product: CASSFGQSNQPQHF.

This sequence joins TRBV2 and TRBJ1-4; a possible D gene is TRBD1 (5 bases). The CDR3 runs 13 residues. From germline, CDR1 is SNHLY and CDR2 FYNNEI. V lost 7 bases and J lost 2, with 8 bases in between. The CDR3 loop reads CASTGMTNEKLFF. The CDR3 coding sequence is TGTGCCAGCACAGGGATGACTAATGAAAAACTGTTTTTT.